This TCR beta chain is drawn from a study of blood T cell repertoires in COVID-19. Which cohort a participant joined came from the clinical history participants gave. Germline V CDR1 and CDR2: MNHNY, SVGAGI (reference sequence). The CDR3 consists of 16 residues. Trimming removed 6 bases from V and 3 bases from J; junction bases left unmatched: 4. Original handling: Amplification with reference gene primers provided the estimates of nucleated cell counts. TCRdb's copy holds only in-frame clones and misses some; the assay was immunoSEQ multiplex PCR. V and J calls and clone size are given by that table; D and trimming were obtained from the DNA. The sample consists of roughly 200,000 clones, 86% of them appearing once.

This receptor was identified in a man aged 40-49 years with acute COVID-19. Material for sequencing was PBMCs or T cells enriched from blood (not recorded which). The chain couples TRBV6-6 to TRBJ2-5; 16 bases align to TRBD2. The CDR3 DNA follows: TGTGCCAGCAGCCTCGGGACTAGCGGGAGGGAAGAGACCCAGTACTTC. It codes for CASSLGTSGREETQYF.